Listed here are 18 T cell receptor beta chains from one sample, sequenced in a study of tumor-infiltrating lymphocytes in primary liver carcinoma. With a constant-region primer, TCR beta cDNA was made from approximately 520 ng of total RNA. Three-round nested multiplex PCR performed with slightly modified ARM-PCR produced the TCR beta libraries. The two initial PCR rounds, about 9 cycles each, used TRBV1-TRBV30 forward and C-beta reverse primers. TCRdb called the multiplex PCR reads again in MiXCR, with one record for every CDR3 protein. The sample records a few hundred thousand distinct CDR3 sequences, roughly three fifths being singletons. The researchers obtained blood RNA from unsorted whole blood and also extracted germline DNA. Material for sequencing was peripheral blood. The receptors here all came from a woman aged 30 to 39 with primary liver carcinoma and hepatitis B virus infection.

As concerns this clonotype: A much bigger clone sits one base away, suggesting this may be a read error. The rearrangement links TRBV29-1 to TRBJ1-1; D might be TRBD1 (6 bases). The germline V gene encodes CDR1 SQVTM and CDR2 ANQGSEA. The length of the CDR3 is 13 residues. Trimming cost V 7 bases and J 6 bases, with 18 bases left between them. The CDR3 DNA follows: TGCAGCGATGATACAGGGAAGGGCGCTGAAGCTTTCTTT. Amino acid sequence: CSDDTGKGAEAFF.

The J gene is TRBJ2-7, the V gene TRBV7-9, with 11 nucleotides matching TRBD2. This CDR3 is built from 17 residues. The trim removed 10 bases at V and 4 bases at J, leaving 18 bases unmatched. The germline V gene encodes CDR1 SEHNR and CDR2 FQNEAQ (reference sequence). In DNA form, the CDR3 reads TGTGCCAACACCTACAGTGGTCTGGGACTAGCGGATTACGAGCAGTACTTC. Its translation: CANTYSGLGLADYEQYF.

With regard to this clonotype: The germline gene is not matched at one end of the junction; a read error may be the cause. J is TRBJ2-3 and V is TRBV11-2, with no clear D. The V gene's germline CDR1 is SGHAT and CDR2 FQNNGV. This CDR3 is 14 amino acids long. The CDR3 loop reads CASSLGSVADMQYF. The CDR3, as DNA: TGTGCCAGCAGTTTAGGATCGGTCGCAGATATGCAGTATTTT. Supplemented by reference TRBV11-2 and TRBJ2-3, the full variable domain reads EAGVAQSPRYKIIEKRQSVAFWCNPISGHATLYWYQQILGQGPKLLIQFQNNGVVDDSQLPKDRFSAERLKGVDSTLKIQPAKLEDSAVYLCASSLGSVADMQYFGPGTRLTVL.

Remarks on this clonotype: A much larger clone sits a single nucleotide away, making a read error possible. J is TRBJ2-5 and V is TRBV12-3 or TRBV12-4, with D hard to call. The CDR3 has 12 amino acids. CDR3 nucleotides: TGTGCCAGCAGTTCCCAGTTGGAGACCCAGTGCTTC. It yields the protein CASSSQLETQCF.

This rearrangement joins TRBV6-6 to TRBJ1-2; 8 bases line up with TRBD1. The germline V gene encodes CDR1 MNHNY and CDR2 SVGAGI (reference sequence). The CDR3 is 15 residues long. The V segment lost 2 bases and the J segment 10 bases; nucleotides outside the gene matches: 12. The CDR3 loop is CASSYGLGQVYVYTF. CDR3 nucleotides: TGTGCCAGCAGTTACGGGCTGGGACAGGTCTACGTCTACACCTTC.

Comment on this clonotype: No conserved phenylalanine or tryptophan ends this CDR3, so it is likely a read error. The chain carries TRBV12-3 or TRBV12-4 and TRBJ1-1; unclear D gene. Deletions cut 3 bases from V and 5 bases from J, with 13 bases between. The CDR3 has 14 residues. The CDR3 here is CASSLGFGGTEAFS. The CDR3 DNA reads as TGTGCCAGCAGTTTGGGGTTCGGAGGTACTGAAGCTTTCTCT.

About this clonotype itself: A read error may explain this, as a much larger clone is one base away. This sequence joins TRBV4-2 and TRBJ2-3, with a possible D match to TRBD2 (6 bases). Between the trimmed V and J ends, which lost 2 bases and 5 bases, there was a span of 14 bases. Germline V gives CDR1 LGHNA, CDR2 YNFKEQ. The CDR3 sequence is 15 residues long. CDR3 sequence reads: CASSQPGEDGDTQYF. The CDR3 DNA sequence: TGTGCCAGCAGCCAACCGGGGGAGGACGGAGATACGCAGTATTTT.

Comment on this clonotype: Sequence at one end of the junction differs from germline and may be a read error. This sequence joins TRBV12-3 or TRBV12-4 and TRBJ2-1; 9 nucleotides agree with TRBD2. The CDR3 spans 18 residues. CDR3 amino acids: CASSPPGLRLADNKEQFF. CDR3 in DNA: TGTGCCAGCAGTCCCCCGGGACTTCGACTAGCGGACAACAAAGAGCAGTTCTTC.

This clonotype was counted between two and nine times. The chain combines TRBV12-3 or TRBV12-4 with TRBJ2-7; 7 nucleotides line up with TRBD1. V was clipped by 5 bases and J by 2 bases; unmatched bases: 6. The CDR3 runs to 14 residues. The CDR3 is CASSPHRGAYEQYF. The CDR3 DNA reads as TGTGCCAGCAGTCCACACAGGGGAGCCTACGAGCAGTACTTC.

In its sample, this clonotype was seen many times. The chain combines TRBV29-1 with TRBJ2-7; D is possibly TRBD2 (5 bases). CDR1 is SQVTM, CDR2 ANQGSEA, per germline. The CDR3 covers 15 residues. Trimming removed 0 bases at V and 1 base at J, with 13 bases between. The CDR3 reads CSVEDPGGSSYEQYF. CDR3 in DNA: TGCAGCGTTGAAGATCCCGGAGGTTCATCCTACGAGCAGTACTTC.

In this sample, this clonotype turned up a few times. The rearrangement links TRBV6-5 to TRBJ2-1; the D is unclear. The germline V gene has CDR1 MNHEY and CDR2 SVGAGI. Trimming removed 0 bases from V and 8 bases from J, with 11 bases in between. This CDR3 spans 14 amino acids. This CDR3 reads CASSYSPSRYEQFF. Here the CDR3 DNA reads TGTGCCAGCAGTTACTCTCCTAGTAGATATGAGCAGTTCTTC.

This clonotype was seen a handful of times. The chain recombines TRBV10-3 with TRBJ1-4; D is undetermined. The germline gives CDR1 ENHRY, CDR2 SYGVKD. The CDR3 extends over 11 amino acids. V dropped 0 bases and J dropped 10 bases, with 3 bases sitting between them. The CDR3 protein is CAISESSKLFF. The CDR3 coding sequence is TGTGCCATCAGTGAGTCATCAAAACTGTTTTTT.

This clonotype was observed a few times. Just one base apart from a much larger clone, this may be a read error. The chain employs TRBV4-2 and TRBJ2-2; weak D call: TRBD2 (5 bases). This CDR3 comprises 13 residues. CDR1 and CDR2 (germline): LGHNA, YNFKEQ. This CDR3 reads CVSNREHTGELFF. In nucleotides, the CDR3 is TGTGTCAGCAACCGGGAACACACCGGGGAGCTGTTTTTT.

Many counts were recorded for this clonotype. The chain has TRBV6-2 or TRBV6-3 and TRBJ2-1; D ambiguous. Deletions cut 6 bases from V and 7 bases from J, with 19 bases between. CDR3 size: 15 residues. Germline loops: CDR1 MNHEY, CDR2 SVGEGT. CDR3 nucleotides: TGTGCCAGCAGCAAAAACGCGGTTTGGGTGAATGAGCAGTTCTTC. It yields the protein CASSKNAVWVNEQFF.

This clonotype has a handful of counts. This chain connects TRBV7-9 to TRBJ2-5, with D unresolved. The CDR3 runs to 14 residues. CDR1 and CDR2 from the germline V gene are SEHNR and FQNEAQ (reference sequence). V was trimmed by 1 base and J by 4 bases, leaving 10 bases between them. The CDR3 here is CASSLGLPGETQYF. The CDR3 bases are TGTGCCAGCAGCTTAGGCCTCCCGGGAGAGACCCAGTACTTC. Full variable domain (outside the CDR3, taken from reference TRBV7-9 and TRBJ2-5): DTGVSQNPRHKITKRGQNVTFRCDPISEHNRLYWYRQTLGQGPEFLTYFQNEAQLEKSRLLSDRFSAERPKGSFSTLEIQRTEQGDSAMYLCASSLGLPGETQYFGPGTRLLVL.

A remark on this clonotype: The germline gene is not matched at one end of the junction; a read error may be the cause. The chain combines TRBV7-9 with TRBJ2-1; 8 bases are shared with TRBD2. Germline assignment: CDR1 SEHNR and CDR2 FQNEAQ (reference sequence). The CDR3 covers 13 residues. The CDR3 coding sequence is TGTACCAGCAGCCGTAGCGGGGTCAATGAGCAGTTCTTC. Residues: CTSSRSGVNEQFF. Using reference TRBV7-9 and TRBJ2-1 for the parts outside the CDR3, the full variable domain is DTGVSQNPRHKITKRGQNVTFRCDPISEHNRLYWYRQTLGQGPEFLTYFQNEAQLEKSRLLSDRFSAERPKGSFSTLEIQRTEQGDSAMYLCTSSRSGVNEQFFGPGTRLTVL.

This clonotype showed up just a few times. The genes are TRBV6-2 or TRBV6-3 and TRBJ1-1, with a possible D match to TRBD1 (5 bases). This CDR3 is built from 14 residues. Germline V gene sequence: CDR1 MNHEY, CDR2 SVGEGT. Trimming stripped 4 bases from V and 8 bases from J, with 17 bases between. CDR3 nucleotides: TGTGCCAGCAGTTTGGGTTTTGTGGGACTCGAAGCTTTCTTT. Translated: CASSLGFVGLEAFF.

The J gene is TRBJ2-5, the V gene TRBV5-4; 7 nucleotides match TRBD2. Germline loops: CDR1 SGHNT, CDR2 YYREEE (reference sequence). This CDR3 comprises 14 residues. V gave up 0 bases and J gave up 5 bases; unmatched junction bases: 4. DNA of the CDR3: TGTGCCAGCAGCTTGGGTACTAGCGAGGAGACCCAGTACTTC. Translated: CASSLGTSEETQYF.